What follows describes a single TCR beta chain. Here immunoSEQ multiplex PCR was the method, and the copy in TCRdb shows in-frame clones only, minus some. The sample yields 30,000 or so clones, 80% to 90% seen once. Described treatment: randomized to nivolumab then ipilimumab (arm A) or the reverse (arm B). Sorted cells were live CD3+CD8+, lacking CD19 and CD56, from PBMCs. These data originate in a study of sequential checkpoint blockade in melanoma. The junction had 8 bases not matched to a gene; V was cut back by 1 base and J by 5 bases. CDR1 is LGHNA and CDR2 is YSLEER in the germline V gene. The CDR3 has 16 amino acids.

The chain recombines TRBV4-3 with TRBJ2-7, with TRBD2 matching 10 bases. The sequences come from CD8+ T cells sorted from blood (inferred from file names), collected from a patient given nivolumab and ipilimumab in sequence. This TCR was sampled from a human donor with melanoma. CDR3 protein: CASSQVYQRGGDEQYF. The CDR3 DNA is TGCGCCAGCAGCCAAGTTTATCAGCGGGGGGGCGACGAGCAGTACTTC.